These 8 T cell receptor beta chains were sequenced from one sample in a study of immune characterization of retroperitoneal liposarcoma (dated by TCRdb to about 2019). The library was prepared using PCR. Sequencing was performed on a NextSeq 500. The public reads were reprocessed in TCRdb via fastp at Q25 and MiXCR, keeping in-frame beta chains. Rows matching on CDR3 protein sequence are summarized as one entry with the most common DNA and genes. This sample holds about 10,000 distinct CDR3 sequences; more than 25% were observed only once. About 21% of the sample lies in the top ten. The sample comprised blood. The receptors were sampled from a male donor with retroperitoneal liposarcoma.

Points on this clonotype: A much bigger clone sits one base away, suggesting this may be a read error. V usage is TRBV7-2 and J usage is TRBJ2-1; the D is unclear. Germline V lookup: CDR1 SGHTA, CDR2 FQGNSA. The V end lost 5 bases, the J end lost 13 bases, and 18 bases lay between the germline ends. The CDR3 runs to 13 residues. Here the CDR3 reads CASSPRVKNIQFF. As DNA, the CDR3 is TGTGCCAGCAGCCCCCGGGTAAAAAACATTCAGTTCTTC.

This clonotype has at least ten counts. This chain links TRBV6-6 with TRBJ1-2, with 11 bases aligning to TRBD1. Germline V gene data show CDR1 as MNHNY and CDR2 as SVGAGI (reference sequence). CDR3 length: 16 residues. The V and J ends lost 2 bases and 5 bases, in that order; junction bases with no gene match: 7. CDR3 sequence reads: CASSYLRTGGGYGYTF. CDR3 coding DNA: TGTGCCAGCAGTTACCTTAGGACAGGGGGCGGGTATGGCTACACCTTC.

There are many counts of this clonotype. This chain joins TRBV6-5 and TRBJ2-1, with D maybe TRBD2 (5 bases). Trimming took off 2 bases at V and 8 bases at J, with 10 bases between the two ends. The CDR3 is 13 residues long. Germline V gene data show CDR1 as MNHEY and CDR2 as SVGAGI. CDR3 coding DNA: TGTGCCAGCAGTTACCGAGGGAAGGATGAGCAGTTCTTC. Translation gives CASSYRGKDEQFF.

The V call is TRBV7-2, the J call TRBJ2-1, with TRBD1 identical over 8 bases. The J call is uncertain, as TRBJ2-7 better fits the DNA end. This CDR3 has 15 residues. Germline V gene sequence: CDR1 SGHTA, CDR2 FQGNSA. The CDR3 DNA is TGTGCCAGCAGCTTAGGTGTGACAGGGGCAGCAATGCAGTACTTC. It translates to CASSLGVTGAAMQYF.

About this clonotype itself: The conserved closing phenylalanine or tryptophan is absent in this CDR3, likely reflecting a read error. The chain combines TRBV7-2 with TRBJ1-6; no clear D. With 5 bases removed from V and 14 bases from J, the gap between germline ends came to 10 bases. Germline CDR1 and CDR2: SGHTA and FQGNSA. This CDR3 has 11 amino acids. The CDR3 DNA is TGTGCCAGCAGCCCCGAATCAACCCTCCACTCT. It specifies CASSPESTLHS.

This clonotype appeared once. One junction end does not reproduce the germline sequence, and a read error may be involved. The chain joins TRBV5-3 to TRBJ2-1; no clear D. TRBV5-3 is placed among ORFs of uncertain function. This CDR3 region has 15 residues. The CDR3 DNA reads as TGTGCCAGCAGCTTCGACTCGAGCTCCTACAATGAGCAGTTCTTC. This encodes CASSFDSSSYNEQFF.

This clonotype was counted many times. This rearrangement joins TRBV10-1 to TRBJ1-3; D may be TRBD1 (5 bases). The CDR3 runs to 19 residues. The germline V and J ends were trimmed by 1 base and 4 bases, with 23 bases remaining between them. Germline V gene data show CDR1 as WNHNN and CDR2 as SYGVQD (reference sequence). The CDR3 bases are TGCGCCAGCAGTGAGTACAATGGACGAAGGGGCTCGGGGGGAAACACCATATATTTT. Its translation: CASSEYNGRRGSGGNTIYF.

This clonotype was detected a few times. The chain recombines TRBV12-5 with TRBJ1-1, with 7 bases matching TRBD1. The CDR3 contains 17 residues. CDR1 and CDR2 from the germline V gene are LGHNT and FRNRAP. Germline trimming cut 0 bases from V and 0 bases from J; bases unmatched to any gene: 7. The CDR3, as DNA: TGTGCTAGTGGTTTGGTTTTGGGACAGATCATGAACACTGAAGCTTTCTTT. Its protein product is CASGLVLGQIMNTEAFF.